This passage covers 29 T cell receptor beta chains from one sample sequenced in a study of T cell changes during pregnancy in multiple sclerosis. Libraries were prepared by immunoSEQ multiplex PCR; TCRdb keeps only in-frame clonotypes and omits some of them. The sample has about 41,000 clones; 90% to 95% are singletons. The sample in question was CD8+ T cells from peripheral blood mononuclear cells, obtained in the third trimester of pregnancy. The receptor source for this set is a female donor with multiple sclerosis, enrolled in a pregnancy study.

The chain recombines TRBV6-5 with TRBJ2-7; tentative D call: TRBD1 (6 bases). V was shortened by 2 bases and J by 7 bases, with 15 bases between the two germline ends. This CDR3 comprises 14 residues. From germline, CDR1 is MNHEY and CDR2 SVGAGI. This CDR3 is CASSYTGTPWEQYF. The CDR3 DNA follows: TGTGCCAGCAGTTACACAGGGACACCATGGGAGCAGTACTTC.

This chain connects TRBV5-6 to TRBJ1-1, with D uncertain. Per the germline V gene, CDR1 is SGHDT and CDR2 is YYEEEE. This CDR3 comprises 13 residues. Trimming removed 4 bases from V and 2 bases from J, with 9 bases in between. CDR3 region: CASSADLNTEAFF. CDR3 nucleotide sequence: TGTGCCAGCAGCGCAGATTTAAACACTGAAGCTTTCTTT.

V gene TRBV7-9 combines with J gene TRBJ2-3, with 7 positions matching TRBD2. V shed 5 bases, J shed 2 bases, and the junction held 7 bases outside the gene matches. CDR1 and CDR2 (germline): SEHNR, FQNEAQ (reference sequence). This CDR3 spans 15 amino acids. The CDR3: CASSPSGASTDTQYF. CDR3 coding DNA: TGTGCCAGCAGCCCGAGCGGGGCCTCCACAGATACGCAGTATTTT.

The chain combines TRBV27 with TRBJ1-1; TRBD1 matches at 8 bases. The germline CDR1 and CDR2 sequences are MNHEY and SMNVEV (reference sequence). Trimming took 6 bases from V and 4 from J; bases not matched to a gene: 22. CDR3 size: 19 residues. The CDR3 sequence: CASRETKIVSTGGITEAFF. In DNA form, the CDR3 reads TGTGCCAGCAGAGAAACCAAGATAGTGAGCACAGGGGGTATCACTGAAGCTTTCTTT.

The sample holds one count of this clone. This chain links TRBV7-9 with TRBJ2-3; maybe TRBD2 (7 bases). The CDR3 spans 15 residues. Germline CDR1 and CDR2: SEHNR and FQNEAQ (reference sequence). The ends were cut back, 5 bases at V and 2 bases at J, with 14 bases in the middle. Written as DNA, the CDR3 is TGTGCCAGCAGCGGGGGGGCAGGGGACACAGATACGCAGTATTTT. Protein product: CASSGGAGDTDTQYF.

V and J are TRBV15 and TRBJ2-7, with D perhaps matching TRBD2 (6 bases). CDR1 is LNHNV and CDR2 is YYDKDF in the germline V gene (reference sequence). V was clipped by 5 bases and J by 0 bases, with 17 bases between them. There are 16 residues in the CDR3. CDR3 amino acids: CATSGGLRGSSYEQYF. In DNA, the CDR3 is TGTGCCACCAGCGGGGGTCTGCGGGGTAGCTCCTACGAGCAGTACTTC.

The J gene is TRBJ2-1, the V gene TRBV4-2, with TRBD2 matching 10 bases. Germline V gene sequence: CDR1 LGHNA, CDR2 YNFKEQ. CDR3 length equals 17 residues. V trimming: 1 base; J trimming: 7 bases; junction bases outside the gene matches: 10. The CDR3 sequence: CASSQAVLAGDNNEQFF. CDR3 coding DNA: TGTGCCAGCAGCCAAGCCGTTCTAGCGGGAGATAATAATGAGCAGTTCTTC.

The chain recombines TRBV6-5 with TRBJ2-1; a possible D gene is TRBD2 (6 bases). V was pared by 7 bases and J by 8 bases, with 15 bases between. This CDR3 is 13 amino acids long. The germline V gene has CDR1 MNHEY and CDR2 SVGAGI. The CDR3 nucleotides read TGTGCCAGCACCTACTCCTGGGGGGATGAGCAGTTCTTC. Residues: CASTYSWGDEQFF.

This clone was seen more than once but under ten times. The J gene is TRBJ1-2, the V gene TRBV12-5; 8 bases map to TRBD1. With 5 bases clipped from V and 7 bases from J, the junction kept 3 bases outside the gene matches. Per germline, CDR1 LGHNT and CDR2 FRNRAP. The CDR3 has 12 amino acids. CDR3 region: CASGPDRVGYTF. In DNA, the CDR3 is TGTGCTAGTGGTCCGGACAGGGTTGGCTACACCTTC.

V and J are TRBV5-1 and TRBJ2-7; maybe TRBD2 (6 bases). The CDR3 has 14 amino acids. Germline V gives CDR1 SGHRS, CDR2 YFSETQ. The V gene lost 0 bases and the J gene lost 2 bases, with 9 bases spanning the gap. The CDR3 bases are TGCGCCAGCAGCTTGGCCGGGGGAACCTACGAGCAGTACTTC. Amino acid sequence: CASSLAGGTYEQYF.

The J gene is TRBJ2-5, the V gene TRBV27; D is possibly TRBD2 (6 bases). Trimming left V 2 bases short and J 3 bases short, with 7 bases between. CDR1 is MNHEY and CDR2 is SMNVEV in the germline V gene (reference sequence). This CDR3 has 13 amino acids. CDR3 in DNA: TGTGCCAGCAGTTTAGCGGGAAAAGAGACCCAGTACTTC. Encoded protein: CASSLAGKETQYF.

This chain uses TRBV4-2 with TRBJ2-1; perhaps TRBD2 as D (6 bases). The ends were cut back, 3 bases at V and 3 bases at J, with 15 bases in the middle. Germline CDR1 is LGHNA and CDR2 is YNFKEQ. The CDR3 length is 16 residues. Here the CDR3 reads CASSQELAGFYNEQFF. The CDR3 nucleotides read TGTGCCAGCAGCCAGGAACTAGCCGGGTTCTACAATGAGCAGTTCTTC.

This chain connects TRBV5-6 to TRBJ2-7; D unresolved. Germline values: CDR1 SGHDT, CDR2 YYEEEE. Trimming cost V 4 bases and J 3 bases, with 17 bases left between them. The CDR3 runs 15 residues. As DNA, the CDR3 is TGTGCCAGCAGCCCCCGACACGAGATACTCTACGAGCAGTACTTC. It is translated as CASSPRHEILYEQYF.

This sequence joins TRBV5-1 and TRBJ1-2; D gene unclear. Deletions cut 0 bases from V and 1 base from J, with 4 bases between. The CDR3 covers 13 residues. CDR1 is SGHRS and CDR2 is YFSETQ in the germline V gene. The CDR3 DNA follows: TGCGCCAGCAGCTTGGGAGTTAACTATGGCTACACCTTC. Translated: CASSLGVNYGYTF.

The V and J genes are TRBV7-2 and TRBJ2-5, with D possibly being TRBD1 (5 bases). The CDR3 covers 13 residues. With 6 bases removed from V and 3 bases from J, the gap between germline ends came to 11 bases. Germline V gene lookup returns CDR1 SGHTA and CDR2 FQGNSA. In DNA form, the CDR3 reads TGTGCCAGCAGACCTTCCAGGGAAGAGACCCAGTACTTC. Its translation is CASRPSREETQYF.

This clone was detected once. V and J are TRBV2 and TRBJ2-4; no clear D. Between the trimmed V and J ends, which lost 3 bases and 4 bases, there was a span of 10 bases. The CDR3 sequence is 14 residues long. Germline CDR1 is SNHLY and CDR2 is FYNNEI. As DNA, the CDR3 is TGTGCCAGCAGTGAGTGGCGGCAGAAAAACATTCAGTACTTC. Protein sequence: CASSEWRQKNIQYF.

The J gene is TRBJ2-3, the V gene TRBV30; D remains ambiguous. The CDR3 contains 15 residues. V was pared by 7 bases and J by 0 bases, with 17 bases between. Germline V lookup: CDR1 GTSNPN, CDR2 SVGIG (reference sequence). In nucleotides, the CDR3 is TGTGCCTTAGCAGCCTCGCCTACTAGCACAGATACGCAGTATTTT. Residues: CALAASPTSTDTQYF.

The rearrangement links TRBV10-3 to TRBJ1-2; TRBD1 matches 7 bases. The CDR3 contains 15 residues. J gave up 4 bases and V 2 bases, and 7 bases lay outside the gene matches. Germline V gene lookup returns CDR1 ENHRY and CDR2 SYGVKD. CDR3 DNA: TGTGCCATCAGTGAGGACAGGGTTATTGGCTATGGCTACACCTTC. Its translation: CAISEDRVIGYGYTF.

The chain links TRBV19 to TRBJ2-3; D is unclear. The germline V gene encodes CDR1 LNHDA and CDR2 SQIVND (reference sequence). Trimming removed 0 bases at V and 3 bases at J, with 7 bases between. There are 14 residues in the CDR3. CDR3 sequence: CASSIDSGTDTQYF. CDR3 bases: TGTGCCAGTAGTATAGATTCCGGGACAGATACGCAGTATTTT.

This chain links TRBV27 with TRBJ2-7, with TRBD1 identical over 9 bases. The length of the CDR3 is 15 residues. The germline V gene encodes CDR1 MNHEY and CDR2 SMNVEV (reference sequence). V trimming: 2 bases; J trimming: 5 bases; junction bases outside the gene matches: 7. CDR3: CASSLTGQGPHEQYF. The CDR3 DNA reads as TGTGCCAGCAGTTTAACGGGACAGGGTCCGCACGAGCAGTACTTC.

The rearrangement joins TRBV27 to TRBJ2-7; no firm D call. V shed 7 bases and J shed 2 bases, with 18 bases lying between them. Germline-derived CDR1 and CDR2 are MNHEY and SMNVEV (reference sequence). The CDR3 has 15 amino acids. The CDR3 DNA follows: TGTGCCAGCACCACGGAAGTTGGCGGAACCTACGAGCAGTACTTC. Translated, it gives CASTTEVGGTYEQYF.

The chain carries TRBV9 and TRBJ1-2; D remains ambiguous. The V end lost 0 bases, the J end lost 2 bases, and 11 bases lay between the germline ends. This CDR3 has 15 residues. Germline values: CDR1 SGDLS, CDR2 YYNGEE. The CDR3 here is CASSVAQDLNYGYTF. Written as DNA, the CDR3 is TGTGCCAGCAGCGTAGCTCAGGATTTGAACTATGGCTACACCTTC.

J is TRBJ2-7 and V is TRBV6-6; 7 positions match TRBD2. V shed 7 bases, J shed 1 base, and the junction held 10 bases outside the gene matches. CDR3 size: 15 residues. The V gene's germline CDR1 is MNHNY and CDR2 SVGAGI (reference sequence). The CDR3 DNA follows: TGTGCCAGCATGGCGGGAGCCGCGGGATCCTACGAGCAGTACTTC. This gives the protein CASMAGAAGSYEQYF.

The chain joins TRBV18 to TRBJ1-1; no clear D. Looked up from germline, CDR1 is KGHSH and CDR2 is LQKENI. V lost 1 base to trimming and J lost 7 bases, with 13 bases between them. This CDR3 has 14 amino acids. The DNA of the CDR3 is TGTGCCAGCTCACCACGGGAGGCTCCTAATGAAGCTTTCTTT. Protein product: CASSPREAPNEAFF.

This rearrangement joins TRBV6-5 to TRBJ2-1; no clear D. The germline V gene has CDR1 MNHEY and CDR2 SVGAGI. V dropped 8 bases and J dropped 4 bases, with 12 bases sitting between them. The CDR3 extends over 13 amino acids. The CDR3 protein is CASQPNVYNEQFF. CDR3 in DNA: TGTGCCAGCCAACCTAATGTATACAATGAGCAGTTCTTC.

The V call is TRBV14, the J call TRBJ2-1; D is unclear. Germline V gene sequence: CDR1 SGHDN, CDR2 FVKESK. V gave up 1 base and J gave up 3 bases, with 7 bases separating them. This CDR3 is 14 amino acids long. CDR3 sequence reads: CASSQVSSYNEQFF. The CDR3 nucleotides are TGTGCCAGCAGCCAAGTATCCAGCTACAATGAGCAGTTCTTC.

V usage is TRBV27 and J usage is TRBJ2-1; 10 nucleotides line up with TRBD2. Germline CDR1 MNHEY, CDR2 SMNVEV (reference sequence). The CDR3 loop spans 14 amino acids. The J segment lost 8 bases and the V segment lost 5 bases, leaving 6 bases of the junction unmatched. For the CDR3, the DNA is TGTGCCAGCAGTCCAGGGACTAGCGTTGATGAGCAGTTCTTC. It translates to CASSPGTSVDEQFF.

This chain joins TRBV4-1 and TRBJ2-7; TRBD2 is a possible D gene (5 bases). Looked up from germline, CDR1 is MGHRA and CDR2 is YSYEKL. Between the trimmed V and J ends, which lost 0 bases and 1 base, there was a span of 10 bases. The CDR3 is made up of 15 amino acids. CDR3 amino acids: CASSQELRASYEQYF. The CDR3 DNA follows: TGCGCCAGCAGCCAAGAACTGCGGGCGTCCTACGAGCAGTACTTC.

The V call is TRBV7-9, the J call TRBJ2-7, with TRBD2 matching 10 bases. The ends lost 10 bases at V and 1 base at J; junction bases unmatched: 16. From germline, CDR1 is SEHNR and CDR2 FQNEAQ (reference sequence). This CDR3 is 17 amino acids long. Here the CDR3 DNA reads TGTGCCATCCAGGTTCGAAAACTAGCGGGAAGATCCTACGAGCAGTACTTC. It yields the protein CAIQVRKLAGRSYEQYF. Looking up the rest from reference TRBV7-9 and TRBJ2-7 gives the full variable domain: DTGVSQNPRHKITKRGQNVTFRCDPISEHNRLYWYRQTLGQGPEFLTYFQNEAQLEKSRLLSDRFSAERPKGSFSTLEIQRTEQGDSAMYLCAIQVRKLAGRSYEQYFGPGTRLTVT.